This entry describes one T cell receptor (beta chain). Sequencing used immunoSEQ multiplex PCR; TCRdb keeps in-frame clones, though not all of them. The sample yields tens of thousands of clones, 74% seen once. The data originate from a study of CD8 T cell repertoires and HIV-1 epitope variants. The TCR comes from a male donor with HIV. Source material: uncultured baseline CD8+ T cells from peripheral blood mononuclear cells (PBMCs).

The CDR3 DNA follows: TGTGCCAGCAGCGTAGGGGCAGCGGGGGGTCTCTACAATGAGCAGTTCTTC. Residues: CASSVGAAGGLYNEQFF. J is TRBJ2-1 and V is TRBV9; 9 bases map to TRBD2. The V gene end was trimmed by 0 bases and the J gene end by 3 bases; junction bases not matched to a gene: 7. Germline V gene sequence: CDR1 SGDLS, CDR2 YYNGEE. CDR3 size: 17 residues.